This T cell receptor (beta chain) was found in a study of tumor-infiltrating lymphocytes in primary liver carcinoma. It was from about 19-30 mg of unsorted bulk tissue that RNA and DNA were co-extracted. Per the germline V gene, CDR1 is SGHAT and CDR2 is FQNNGV. CDR3 length: 16 residues. Constant-region priming of roughly 500 ng total RNA yielded TCR beta cDNA. Libraries of TCR beta came from three nested multiplex PCR rounds with slightly modified ARM-PCR. Two initial PCR rounds of about 10 cycles each paired TRBV1-TRBV30 forward primers with a C-beta reverse primer. TCRdb redid the calling of the multiplex PCR reads with MiXCR, one entry per CDR3 protein. This sample has about 120,000 distinct CDR3 sequences; about two thirds occur once, and the top ten carry 7.5% to 10%. This clonotype has a count of ten or more. Since a much larger clone is just one base distant, this may be a read error.

V usage is TRBV11-2 and J usage is TRBJ2-7; 9 bases are a match to TRBD2. The sequence came from an older woman with primary liver carcinoma and hepatitis B virus infection. Sequencing input: tumor-adjacent normal liver tissue. CDR3 loop: CACSLRIAGAPYEQYF. CDR3 nucleotides: TGTGCCTGCAGCTTAAGGATAGCGGGAGCTCCCTACGAGCAGTACTTC.